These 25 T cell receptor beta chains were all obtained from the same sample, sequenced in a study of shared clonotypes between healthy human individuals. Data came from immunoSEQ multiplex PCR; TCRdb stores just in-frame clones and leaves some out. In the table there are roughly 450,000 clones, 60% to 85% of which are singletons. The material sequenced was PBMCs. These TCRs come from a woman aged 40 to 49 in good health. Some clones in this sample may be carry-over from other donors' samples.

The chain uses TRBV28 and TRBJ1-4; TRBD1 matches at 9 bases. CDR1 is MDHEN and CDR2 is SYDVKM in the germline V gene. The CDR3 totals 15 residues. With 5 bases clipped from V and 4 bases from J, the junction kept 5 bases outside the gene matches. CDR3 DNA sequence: TGTGCCAGCAGTCCCGGGACAGGGTTTAATGAAAAACTGTTTTTT. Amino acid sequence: CASSPGTGFNEKLFF. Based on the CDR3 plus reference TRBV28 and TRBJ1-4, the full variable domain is DVKVTQSSRYLVKRTGEKVFLECVQDMDHENMFWYRQDPGLGLRLIYFSYDVKMKEKGDIPEGYSVSREKKERFSLILESASTNQTSMYLCASSPGTGFNEKLFFGSGTQLSVL.

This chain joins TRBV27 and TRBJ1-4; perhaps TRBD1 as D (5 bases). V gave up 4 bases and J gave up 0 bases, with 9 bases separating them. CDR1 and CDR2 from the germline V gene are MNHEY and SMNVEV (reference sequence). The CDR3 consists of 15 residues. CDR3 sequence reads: CASSSTAATNEKLFF. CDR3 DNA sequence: TGTGCCAGCAGTTCGACAGCCGCAACTAATGAAAAACTGTTTTTT.

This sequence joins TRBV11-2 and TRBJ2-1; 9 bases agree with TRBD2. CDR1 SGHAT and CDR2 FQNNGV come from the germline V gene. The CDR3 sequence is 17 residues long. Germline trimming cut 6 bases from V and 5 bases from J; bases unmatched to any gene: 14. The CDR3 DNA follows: TGTGCCAGCAGTTCCATTCTTCAGACTAGCGGTCACAATGAGCAGTTCTTC. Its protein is CASSSILQTSGHNEQFF.

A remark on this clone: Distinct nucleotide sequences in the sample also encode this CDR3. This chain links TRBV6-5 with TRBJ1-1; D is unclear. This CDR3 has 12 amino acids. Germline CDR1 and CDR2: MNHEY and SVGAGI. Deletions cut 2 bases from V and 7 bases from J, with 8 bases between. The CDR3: CASSYGFSEAFF. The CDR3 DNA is TGTGCCAGCAGTTACGGGTTTAGTGAAGCTTTCTTT.

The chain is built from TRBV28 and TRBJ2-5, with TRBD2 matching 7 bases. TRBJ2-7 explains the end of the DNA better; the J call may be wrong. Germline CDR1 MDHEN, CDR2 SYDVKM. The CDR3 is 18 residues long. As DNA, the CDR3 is TGTGCCAGCAGTTTACTCGCCCTTCACCGGGACTACCTCTACGAGCAGTACTTC. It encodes CASSLLALHRDYLYEQYF.

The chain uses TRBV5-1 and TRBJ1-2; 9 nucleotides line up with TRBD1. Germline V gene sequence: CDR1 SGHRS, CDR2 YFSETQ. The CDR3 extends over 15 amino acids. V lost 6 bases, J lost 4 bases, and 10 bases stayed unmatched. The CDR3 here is CASNPGQGNSYGYTF. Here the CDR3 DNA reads TGCGCCAGCAACCCAGGACAGGGGAACAGCTATGGCTACACCTTC.

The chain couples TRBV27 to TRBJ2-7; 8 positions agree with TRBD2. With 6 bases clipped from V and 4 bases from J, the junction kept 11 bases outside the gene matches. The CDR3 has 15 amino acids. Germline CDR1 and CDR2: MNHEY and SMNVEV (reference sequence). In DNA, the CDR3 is TGTGCCAGCAGCAAAACTAGCGGAGAGGTGTACGAGCAGTACTTC. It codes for CASSKTSGEVYEQYF.

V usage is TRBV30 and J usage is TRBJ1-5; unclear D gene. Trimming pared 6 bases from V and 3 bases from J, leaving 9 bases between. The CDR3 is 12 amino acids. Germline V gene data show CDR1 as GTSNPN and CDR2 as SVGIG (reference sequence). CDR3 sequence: CACENNNQPQHF. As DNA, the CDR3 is TGTGCCTGTGAGAACAACAATCAGCCCCAGCATTTT.

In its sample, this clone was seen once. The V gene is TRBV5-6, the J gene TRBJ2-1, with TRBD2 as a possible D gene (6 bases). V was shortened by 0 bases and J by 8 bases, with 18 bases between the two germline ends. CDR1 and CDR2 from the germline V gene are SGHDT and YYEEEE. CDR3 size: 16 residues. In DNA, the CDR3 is TGTGCCAGCAGCTTGGCCGTTGGTCTAGCGAGCCATGAGCAGTTCTTC. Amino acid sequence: CASSLAVGLASHEQFF.

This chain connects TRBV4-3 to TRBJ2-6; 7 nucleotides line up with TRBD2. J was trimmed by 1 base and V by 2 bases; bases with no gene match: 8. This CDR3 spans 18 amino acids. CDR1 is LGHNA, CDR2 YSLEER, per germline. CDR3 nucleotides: TGCGCCAGCAGCCAACAGCGGGGAAGGGGATCTGGGGCCAACGTCCTGACTTTC. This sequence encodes CASSQQRGRGSGANVLTF.

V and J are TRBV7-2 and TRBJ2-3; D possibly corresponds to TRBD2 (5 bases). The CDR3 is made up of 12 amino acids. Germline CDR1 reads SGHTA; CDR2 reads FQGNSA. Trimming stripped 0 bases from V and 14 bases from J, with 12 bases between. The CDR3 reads CASSLAAGQGYF. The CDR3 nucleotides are TGTGCCAGCAGCTTAGCGGCGGGTCAAGGGTATTTT.

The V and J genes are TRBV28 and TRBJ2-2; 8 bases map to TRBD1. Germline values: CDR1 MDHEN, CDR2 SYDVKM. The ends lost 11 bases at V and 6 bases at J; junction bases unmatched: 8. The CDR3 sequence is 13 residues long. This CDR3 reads CAGGQEASGELFF. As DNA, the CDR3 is TGTGCCGGGGGACAGGAGGCCTCCGGGGAGCTGTTTTTT.

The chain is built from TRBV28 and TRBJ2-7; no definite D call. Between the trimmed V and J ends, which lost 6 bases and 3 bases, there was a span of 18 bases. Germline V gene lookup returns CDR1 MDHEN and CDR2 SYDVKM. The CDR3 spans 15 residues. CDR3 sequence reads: CASSLGGPTLYEQYF. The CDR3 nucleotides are TGTGCCAGCAGCCTGGGTGGACCAACACTCTACGAGCAGTACTTC.

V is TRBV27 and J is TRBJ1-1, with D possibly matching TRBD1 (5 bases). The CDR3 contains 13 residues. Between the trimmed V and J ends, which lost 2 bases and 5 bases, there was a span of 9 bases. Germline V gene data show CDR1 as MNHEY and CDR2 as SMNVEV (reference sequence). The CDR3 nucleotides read TGTGCCAGCAGTTTAACAGGTCGAACTGAAGCTTTCTTT. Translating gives CASSLTGRTEAFF.

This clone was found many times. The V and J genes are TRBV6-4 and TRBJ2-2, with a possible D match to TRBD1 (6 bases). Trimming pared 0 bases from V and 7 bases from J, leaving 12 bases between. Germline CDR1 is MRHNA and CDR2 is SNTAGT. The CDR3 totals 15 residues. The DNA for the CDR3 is TGTGCCAGCAGTGACTCTCCAGGGGTCAGCGGGGAGCTGTTTTTT. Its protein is CASSDSPGVSGELFF.

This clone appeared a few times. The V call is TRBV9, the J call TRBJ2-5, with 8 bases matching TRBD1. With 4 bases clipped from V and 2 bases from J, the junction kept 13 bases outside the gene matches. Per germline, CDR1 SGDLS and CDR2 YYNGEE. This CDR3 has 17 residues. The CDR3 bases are TGTGCCAGCAGCTCCCAGGGGGCAGCGGGTTTTCAAGAGACCCAGTACTTC. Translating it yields CASSSQGAAGFQETQYF.

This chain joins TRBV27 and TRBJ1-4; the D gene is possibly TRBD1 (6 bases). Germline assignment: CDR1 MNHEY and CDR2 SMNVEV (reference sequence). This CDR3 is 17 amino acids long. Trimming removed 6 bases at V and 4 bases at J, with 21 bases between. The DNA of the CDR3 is TGTGCCAGCAGCCCAATGTTCTCGGACAGCTATAATGAAAAACTGTTTTTT. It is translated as CASSPMFSDSYNEKLFF.

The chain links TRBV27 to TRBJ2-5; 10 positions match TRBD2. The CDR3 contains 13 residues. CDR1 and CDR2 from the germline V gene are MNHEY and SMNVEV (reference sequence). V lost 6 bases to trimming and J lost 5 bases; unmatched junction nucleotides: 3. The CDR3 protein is CASRPLAGETQYF. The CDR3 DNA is TGTGCCAGCAGGCCACTAGCGGGGGAGACCCAGTACTTC.

CDR3 nucleotides: TGTGCCAGCAGCCGTCTCGTCCCGGGACACCCCTCCTACGAGCAGTACTTC. It specifies CASSRLVPGHPSYEQYF. The chain joins TRBV11-2 to TRBJ2-7; tentative D call: TRBD1 (6 bases). Germline-derived CDR1 and CDR2 are SGHAT and FQNNGV. The CDR3 runs 17 residues. Trimming removed 5 bases from V and 0 bases from J, with 20 bases in between.

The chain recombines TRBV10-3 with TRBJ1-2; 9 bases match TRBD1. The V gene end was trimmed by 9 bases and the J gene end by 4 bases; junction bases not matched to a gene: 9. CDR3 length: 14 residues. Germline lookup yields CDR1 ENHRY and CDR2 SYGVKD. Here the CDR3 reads CAILQGAPGYGYTF. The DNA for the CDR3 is TGTGCCATATTACAGGGGGCGCCCGGCTATGGCTACACCTTC.

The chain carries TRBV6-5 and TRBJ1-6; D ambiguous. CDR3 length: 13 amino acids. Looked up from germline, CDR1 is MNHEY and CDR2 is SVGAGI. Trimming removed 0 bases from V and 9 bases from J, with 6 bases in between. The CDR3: CASSYSGSSPLHF. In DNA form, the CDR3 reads TGTGCCAGCAGTTACTCAGGGAGTTCACCCCTCCACTTT.

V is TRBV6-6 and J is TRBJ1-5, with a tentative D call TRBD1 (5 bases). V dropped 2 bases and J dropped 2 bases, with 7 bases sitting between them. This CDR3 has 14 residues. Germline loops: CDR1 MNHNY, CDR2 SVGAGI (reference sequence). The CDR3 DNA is TGTGCCAGCAGTTACGGGGGGGGCAATCAGCCCCAGCATTTT. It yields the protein CASSYGGGNQPQHF.

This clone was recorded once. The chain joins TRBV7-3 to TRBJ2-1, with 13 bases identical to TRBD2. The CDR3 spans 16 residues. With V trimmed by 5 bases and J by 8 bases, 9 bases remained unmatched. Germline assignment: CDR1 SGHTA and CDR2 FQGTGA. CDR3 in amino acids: CASSPRGLAGFYEQFF. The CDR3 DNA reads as TGTGCCAGCAGCCCCAGGGGACTAGCGGGATTCTATGAGCAGTTCTTC.

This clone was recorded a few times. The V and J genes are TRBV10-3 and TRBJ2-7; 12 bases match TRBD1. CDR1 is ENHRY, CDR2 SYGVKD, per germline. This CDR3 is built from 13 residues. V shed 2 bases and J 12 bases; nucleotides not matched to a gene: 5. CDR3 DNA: TGTGCCATCAGTGAGCCCGGGACAGGGGGCACGTACTTC. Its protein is CAISEPGTGGTYF.

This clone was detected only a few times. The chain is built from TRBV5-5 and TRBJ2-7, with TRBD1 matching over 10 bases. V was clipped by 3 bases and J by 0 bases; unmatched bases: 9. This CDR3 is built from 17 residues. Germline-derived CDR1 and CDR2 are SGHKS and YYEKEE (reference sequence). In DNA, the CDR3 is TGTGCCAGCAGCTGGGCCCTGACAGGGGGCGTCTCCTACGAGCAGTACTTC. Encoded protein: CASSWALTGGVSYEQYF. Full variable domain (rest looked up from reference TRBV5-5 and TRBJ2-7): DAGVTQSPTHLIKTRGQQVTLRCSPISGHKSVSWYQQVLGQGPQFIFQYYEKEERGRGNFPDRFSARQFPNYSSELNVNALLLGDSALYLCASSWALTGGVSYEQYFGPGTRLTVT.